One sample yielded the 27 T cell receptor beta chains listed below, sequenced in a study of CD8+ T cells in alopecia areata. Investigators isolated RNA and reverse transcribed it into cDNA to act as the sequencing template. TCRdb's copy holds only in-frame clones and misses some; the assay was immunoSEQ multiplex PCR. Of around 82,000 clones detected, 51% appear once; the ten largest clones hold approximately 5.3%. Sequencing was performed on NKG2D-high CD8+ T cells sorted from blood. The receptors shown here come from a human donor with alopecia areata.

V is TRBV29-1 and J is TRBJ2-3; unclear D gene. The germline V gene has CDR1 SQVTM and CDR2 ANQGSEA. The V gene lost 3 bases and the J gene lost 1 base, with 14 bases spanning the gap. The CDR3 contains 15 residues. Here the CDR3 DNA reads TGCAGCGTTGAGGTCTCGGTGGTCGGCACAGATACGCAGTATTTT. Amino acids: CSVEVSVVGTDTQYF.

The chain carries TRBV6-6 and TRBJ1-1; D unresolved. Germline CDR1 is MNHNY and CDR2 is SVGAGI (reference sequence). The CDR3 has 13 residues. The CDR3 region has the DNA TGTCTCGCGCGGGCAGCATGGGACACTGAAGCTTTCTTT. It encodes CLARAAWDTEAFF.

This chain links TRBV4-1 with TRBJ1-2; D unresolved. V was shortened by 4 bases and J by 8 bases, with 23 bases between the two germline ends. Germline-derived CDR1 and CDR2 are MGHRA and YSYEKL. CDR3 size: 16 residues. The CDR3 loop reads CASSRTSQTMEKGYTF. The DNA of the CDR3 is TGCGCCAGCAGCCGAACATCCCAAACTATGGAGAAAGGCTACACCTTC.

The V gene is TRBV4-3, the J gene TRBJ2-1, with D perhaps TRBD2 (6 bases). The germline V and J ends were trimmed by 8 bases and 15 bases, with 14 bases remaining between them. The CDR3 loop spans 10 amino acids. Germline V gene data show CDR1 as LGHNA and CDR2 as YSLEER. The CDR3: CASPGETPFF. DNA for the CDR3: TGCGCCAGCCCGGGGGAGACACCGTTCTTC.

This clone has only a few counts. The chain carries TRBV5-6 and TRBJ2-7; TRBD1 agrees at 9 bases. Germline trimming cut 5 bases from V and 4 bases from J; bases unmatched to any gene: 7. In germline, CDR1 is SGHDT, CDR2 YYEEEE. The CDR3 consists of 14 residues. DNA of the CDR3: TGTGCCAGCAGTTGGGGACAGGGAGATTACGAGCAGTACTTC. Amino acid sequence: CASSWGQGDYEQYF.

The chain combines TRBV30 with TRBJ2-7, with no clear D. CDR1 and CDR2 (germline): GTSNPN, SVGIG (reference sequence). The CDR3 totals 11 residues. V gave up 3 bases and J gave up 4 bases, with 7 bases separating them. CDR3 sequence (DNA): TGTGCCTGGAGCAGCGCATACGAGCAGTACTTC. Translating gives CAWSSAYEQYF.

The chain has TRBV5-1 and TRBJ2-7, with 8 bases lining up with TRBD1. This CDR3 is built from 15 residues. Looked up from germline, CDR1 is SGHRS and CDR2 is YFSETQ. V shed 0 bases, J shed 2 bases, and the junction held 4 bases outside the gene matches. The CDR3 DNA follows: TGCGCCAGCAGCTTGGAGACAGGGGCTCCCTACGAGCAGTACTTC. This translates into CASSLETGAPYEQYF.

This chain joins TRBV10-3 and TRBJ2-7, with 7 nucleotides matching TRBD1. Germline lookup yields CDR1 ENHRY and CDR2 SYGVKD. The CDR3 length is 15 residues. Trimming cost V 3 bases and J 3 bases; bases outside gene matches: 8. CDR3 sequence reads: CAISEPEGQVYEQYF. The CDR3 nucleotides are TGTGCCATCAGTGAACCCGAAGGACAGGTCTACGAGCAGTACTTC.

The rearrangement joins TRBV5-6 to TRBJ2-7, with unresolved D. The CDR3 extends over 17 amino acids. Germline V gene lookup returns CDR1 SGHDT and CDR2 YYEEEE. The V and J ends lost 1 base and 6 bases respectively, with 23 bases between them. The chain's CDR3 is CASSLSGDKSSSGEQYF. In DNA, the CDR3 is TGTGCCAGCAGCTTGTCGGGTGACAAGAGTTCCTCGGGCGAGCAGTACTTC.

The chain recombines TRBV27 with TRBJ2-7; D tentatively fits TRBD1 or TRBD2 (5 bases each). The germline CDR1 and CDR2 sequences are MNHEY and SMNVEV (reference sequence). The germline V and J ends were trimmed by 6 bases and 4 bases, with 19 bases remaining between them. CDR3 size: 15 residues. CDR3 sequence (DNA): TGTGCCAGCAGCCTCCGGGGTGGGGCGGTATACGAGCAGTACTTC. It yields the protein CASSLRGGAVYEQYF.

The rearrangement links TRBV5-6 to TRBJ2-5; 7 bases are shared with TRBD2. The CDR3 sequence is 17 residues long. Germline trimming cut 1 base from V and 2 bases from J; bases unmatched to any gene: 11. Germline V gene sequence: CDR1 SGHDT, CDR2 YYEEEE. In DNA form, the CDR3 reads TGTGCCAGCAGCTTGTTTTTGGCGGGAGTAACTCAAGAGACCCAGTACTTC. Amino acid sequence: CASSLFLAGVTQETQYF.

A few counts support this clone. V gene TRBV9 combines with J gene TRBJ2-1; D remains ambiguous. The CDR3 loop spans 12 amino acids. Germline values: CDR1 SGDLS, CDR2 YYNGEE. Trimming left V 2 bases short and J 8 bases short, with 8 bases between. The chain's CDR3 is CASSVQGYEQFF. In nucleotides, the CDR3 is TGTGCCAGCAGCGTGCAAGGGTATGAGCAGTTCTTC.

The rearrangement uses TRBV9 and TRBJ2-1, with D possibly TRBD1 on 5 matching bases. Per germline, CDR1 SGDLS and CDR2 YYNGEE. Trimming took 3 bases from V and 4 from J, leaving 11 bases between them. The CDR3 consists of 14 residues. This chain's CDR3 is CASSADDSYNEQFF. The CDR3 nucleotides read TGTGCCAGCAGCGCAGATGACAGTTACAATGAGCAGTTCTTC.

The J gene is TRBJ2-3, the V gene TRBV30; 9 bases line up with TRBD1. This CDR3 contains 14 residues. V gave up 4 bases and J gave up 3 bases; unmatched junction bases: 5. In germline, CDR1 is GTSNPN, CDR2 SVGIG (reference sequence). CDR3 coding DNA: TGTGCCTGGACCCTCGGACAGGGGACAGATACGCAGTATTTT. Its protein is CAWTLGQGTDTQYF.

This chain connects TRBV6-5 to TRBJ2-2; 7 bases agree with TRBD1. J gave up 7 bases and V 6 bases, and 8 bases lay outside the gene matches. This CDR3 contains 14 residues. Germline V gene sequence: CDR1 MNHEY, CDR2 SVGAGI. Here the CDR3 reads CASSLIRDSGELFF. The DNA for the CDR3 is TGTGCCAGCAGCCTAATCCGGGACAGCGGGGAGCTGTTTTTT.

This clone was counted a few times. The rearrangement uses TRBV7-9 and TRBJ1-3; D perhaps matches TRBD1 (6 bases). Germline assignment: CDR1 SEHNR and CDR2 FQNEAQ (reference sequence). Trimming took 4 bases from V and 2 from J, leaving 15 bases between them. This CDR3 is 16 amino acids long. The CDR3: CASSSTDSTPGNTIYF. The DNA for the CDR3 is TGTGCCAGCAGCTCGACGGACAGCACACCTGGAAACACCATATATTTT.

This clone was detected a few times. The chain links TRBV27 to TRBJ1-6; D unclear. Between the trimmed V and J ends, which lost 2 bases and 7 bases, there was a span of 6 bases. The germline V gene encodes CDR1 MNHEY and CDR2 SMNVEV (reference sequence). The CDR3 loop spans 13 amino acids. CDR3 sequence reads: CASSLIGNSPLHF. The CDR3 nucleotides read TGTGCCAGCAGTTTAATCGGGAATTCACCCCTCCACTTT.

The chain carries TRBV30 and TRBJ1-1, with D possibly TRBD1 on 5 matching bases. CDR1 and CDR2 (germline): GTSNPN, SVGIG (reference sequence). The CDR3 is 13 residues long. V lost 5 bases to trimming and J lost 4 bases, with 14 bases between them. CDR3: CAWDTGAGTEAFF. Here the CDR3 DNA reads TGTGCCTGGGATACCGGGGCCGGCACTGAAGCTTTCTTT.

This sequence joins TRBV12-5 and TRBJ2-4; D may be TRBD2 (6 bases). The germline gives CDR1 LGHNT, CDR2 FRNRAP. The V and J ends lost 6 bases and 13 bases respectively, with 13 bases between them. This CDR3 is built from 11 residues. The CDR3: CASGWGDWQYF. The CDR3 nucleotides are TGTGCTAGTGGCTGGGGGGATTGGCAGTACTTC. Combining the CDR3 with reference TRBV12-5 and TRBJ2-4 gives the whole variable domain DARVTQTPRHKVTEMGQEVTMRCQPILGHNTVFWYRQTMMQGLELLAYFRNRAPLDDSGMPKDRFSAEMPDATLATLKIQPSEPRDSAVYFCASGWGDWQYFGAGTRLSVL.

This clone was recorded only once. No DNA is shown, since the ends of the CDR3 on it are uncertain; the CDR3 is the one TCRdb lists. The CDR3: CASSSSGTYEQYF. V usage is TRBV6-5 and J usage is TRBJ2-7; the table calls TRBD2, which could not be checked here. The CDR3 has 13 residues if both end residues are counted. Looked up from germline, CDR1 is MNHEY and CDR2 is SVGAGI.

The chain has TRBV29-1 and TRBJ2-1; D is uncertain. This CDR3 region has 10 residues. Germline V gives CDR1 SQVTM, CDR2 ANQGSEA. V lost 7 bases, J lost 7 bases, and 8 bases lay in between. The CDR3 bases are TGCAGCGCCTGGGGTAATGAGCAGTTCTTC. Encoded protein: CSAWGNEQFF.

The V gene is TRBV20-1, the J gene TRBJ2-3; the D is unclear. Germline CDR1 is DFQATT and CDR2 is SNEGSKA (reference sequence). V lost 7 bases and J lost 5, with 10 bases in between. CDR3 length: 11 residues. CDR3: CSVAFEDTQYF. The CDR3 coding sequence is TGCAGTGTTGCGTTTGAAGATACGCAGTATTTT.

The chain uses TRBV7-9 and TRBJ2-7, with TRBD2 matching over 7 bases. Losses at the gene ends were 11 bases for V and 7 bases for J; bases not matched to a gene: 8. This CDR3 contains 11 residues. Germline V gene sequence: CDR1 SEHNR, CDR2 FQNEAQ (reference sequence). CDR3 coding DNA: TGTGCCGGGGGAGCGGGACTGGAGCAGTACTTC. Protein product: CAGGAGLEQYF.

CDR3 sequence: CASSWTVGNYEQYF. The CDR3 nucleotides read TGCGCCAGCAGCTGGACGGTGGGGAATTACGAGCAGTACTTC. The chain has TRBV5-1 and TRBJ2-7; D gene uncertain. The V end was cut by 3 bases, the J end by 4 bases, with 14 bases between. CDR1 and CDR2 from the germline V gene are SGHRS and YFSETQ. This CDR3 comprises 14 residues.

The rearrangement joins TRBV30 to TRBJ2-1; D gene uncertain. CDR3 size: 12 residues. Trimming took off 1 base at V and 4 bases at J, with 5 bases between the two ends. Germline V lookup: CDR1 GTSNPN, CDR2 SVGIG (reference sequence). CDR3 residues: CAWSDGYNEQFF. Here the CDR3 DNA reads TGTGCCTGGAGTGACGGTTACAATGAGCAGTTCTTC. Looking up the rest from reference TRBV30 and TRBJ2-1 gives the full variable domain: SQTIHQWPATLVQPVGSPLSLECTVEGTSNPNLYWYRQAAGRGLQLLFYSVGIGQISSEVPQNLSASRPQDRQFILSSKKLLLSDSGFYLCAWSDGYNEQFFGPGTRLTVL.

The gene calls are TRBV11-2 and TRBJ2-1; a possible D gene is TRBD2 (6 bases). Trimming removed 1 base from V and 8 bases from J, with 15 bases in between. Germline CDR1 reads SGHAT; CDR2 reads FQNNGV. This CDR3 is built from 15 residues. CDR3 sequence: CASSLAGVGLDEQFF. The DNA of the CDR3 is TGTGCCAGCAGCTTAGCGGGAGTGGGTTTGGATGAGCAGTTCTTC.

This rearrangement joins TRBV27 to TRBJ2-7; no clear D. The CDR3 consists of 13 residues. Trimming removed 2 bases at V and 0 bases at J, with 5 bases between. The germline gives CDR1 MNHEY, CDR2 SMNVEV (reference sequence). DNA for the CDR3: TGTGCCAGCAGTTTACTGAGCTCCTACGAGCAGTACTTC. As protein: CASSLLSSYEQYF.